Here is one TCR beta chain with its context. Its target is not known. These data are taken from a study of untreated major depressive disorder. Regarding the study as a whole: TRBV25-01 and TRBV02-01 followed the flow pattern without significance. A comparatively small sample limits the generalizability of these findings.

V lost 0 bases to trimming and J lost 6 bases, with 17 bases between them. The CDR3 covers 17 residues. Per germline, CDR1 MNHEY and CDR2 SMNVEV (reference sequence). Only in-frame clones appear in the TCRdb table, and some are missing; sequencing was by immunoSEQ multiplex PCR. The sample has about 21,000 clones, roughly 90% seen once; the top ten hold less than 0.6%. This clonotype was obtained from a woman between 40 and 50 years old in good health. The rearrangement joins TRBV27 to TRBJ2-2; D is perhaps TRBD1 (5 bases). The sequencing input was CD4+ T cells from PBMCs. CDR3 sequence reads: CASSLSEGVGVPGELFF. CDR3 sequence (DNA): TGTGCCAGCAGTTTATCTGAAGGGGTAGGGGTACCCGGGGAGCTGTTTTTT.